This is a list of T cell receptor beta chains from one sample in a study of OX40 agonist ivuxolimab in advanced cancers. Clones were sequenced by immunoSEQ multiplex PCR, and TCRdb holds only the in-frame ones, with some missing. Of 72,000 or so clones in the sample, roughly 87% were seen once. The sequences come from CD4+ or CD8+ T cells sorted from blood, collected in a trial of the OX40 agonist ivuxolimab. The receptors were gathered from an adult with an advanced solid tumor such as melanoma, head and neck, liver or kidney cancer. CDR3s leave out the opening cysteine and the closing phenylalanine or tryptophan. Not all rows give a size; the values are once, few, many and, for expanded clones, a class.

clone_size,j_call,cdr3_length,v_call,cdr3_aa
once,TRBJ2-7,11,TRBV9,ASSALGGGEQY
.,TRBJ1-5,11,TRBV25-1,ASSAGQGQPQH
.,TRBJ2-5,13,TRBV7-7,ASSRAGQNQETQY
.,TRBJ2-7,12,TRBV4-2,ASSQQGNTGKQY
.,TRBJ2-7,13,TRBV5-4,ASSPYTSGMDEQY
.,TRBJ2-3,14,TRBV4-1,ASSKNRGGSTDTQY
.,TRBJ2-6,13,TRBV7-3,ASSYEGSGANVLT
.,TRBJ1-4,13,TRBV6-5,ASSQQGILHEKLF
once,TRBJ2-7,14,TRBV6-6,ASSYSRGRRRASQY
.,TRBJ2-2,11,TRBV11-2,ASSLDFPGELF
.,TRBJ1-1,11,TRBV18,ASSYSMNTEAF
few,TRBJ2-5,13,TRBV27,ASSLLAGREETQY
.,TRBJ2-1,13,TRBV11-3,ASSPGLAGGNEQF
.,TRBJ1-1,12,TRBV7-8,ASSPRDHNTEAF
.,TRBJ2-1,15,TRBV10-3,AISPGGGRGGQWEQF
.,TRBJ2-3,14,TRBV7-8,ASSSGTSGRLDTQY
.,TRBJ2-1,12,TRBV9,ASSVTSGYNEQF
.,TRBJ2-7,11,TRBV11-2,ASGLAGGNEQY
few,TRBJ2-4,15,TRBV10-3,AISESSGGSSMDIQY
.,TRBJ2-1,10,TRBV28,ASSSVSDEQF
.,TRBJ2-5,14,TRBV5-6,ASSLPGIPGEETQY
.,TRBJ1-4,12,TRBV30,AWARDSSNEKLF
.,TRBJ2-3,12,TRBV6-5,ASSYSNAPDTQY
.,TRBJ1-2,11,TRBV28,ASSLDLNYGYT
.,TRBJ2-3,12,TRBV5-1,ASSLSNPIDTQY
.,TRBJ2-7,11,TRBV14,ASSQGWRAEQY
.,TRBJ1-5,13,TRBV10-2,ASSEGTGATQPQH
.,TRBJ2-7,12,TRBV27,ASSFYDRSYEQY
.,TRBJ1-2,12,TRBV10-3,AISGLRDRDGYT
.,TRBJ1-1,12,TRBV27,ASSLRWTAGEAF
.,TRBJ2-7,12,TRBV7-3,ATSAGLAYYEQY
.,TRBJ1-1,11,TRBV7-9,ASFRQENTEAF
.,TRBJ2-2,15,TRBV11-2,ASSPGLAGVNTGELF
once,TRBJ2-7,11,TRBV7-9,ASSLARGDKQY
.,TRBJ2-1,12,TRBV4-1,ASSQELASNEQF
.,TRBJ1-3,12,TRBV6-1,ASTSVSPGNTIY
few,TRBJ1-2,12,TRBV6-6,ASTLTPLGDGYT
once,TRBJ1-1,13,TRBV6-1,ASSDGRVGRTEAF
.,TRBJ2-3,15,TRBV5-1,ASSSHLGATSTDTQY
.,TRBJ1-3,10,TRBV7-2,ASSPQRNTIY
.,TRBJ2-5,13,TRBV6-1,ASSESPRYQETQY
.,TRBJ2-7,12,TRBV7-2,ASSPGQGDYEQY
.,TRBJ1-1,9,TRBV20-1,SATRNTEAF
.,TRBJ2-5,14,TRBV7-3,ASSPRGAGGSETQY
.,TRBJ1-2,13,TRBV18,ASSPDPGQNYGYT